This TCR beta chain was recovered during a study of blood T cell repertoires in COVID-19. With 5 bases removed from V and 2 bases from J, the gap between germline ends came to 19 bases. The CDR3 length is 17 residues. CDR1 and CDR2 from the germline V gene are SGHAT and FQNNGV. Sequenced by immunoSEQ multiplex PCR; TCRdb stores in-frame clones only, minus some. There are about 140,000 clones in the sample; 60% to 80% occur only once, and around 2.9% lies in the top ten. The sample comprised PBMCs or T cells enriched from blood (not recorded which). This chain uses TRBV11-2 with TRBJ1-5; D uncertain. The clonotype comes from a woman between 45 and 65 years old who had recovered from COVID-19. CDR3 residues: CASSQCPGRECNQPQHF. CDR3 sequence (DNA): TGTGCCAGCAGCCAATGCCCTGGGCGGGAGTGCAATCAGCCCCAGCATTTT.